This entry lists 30 T cell receptor beta chains sequenced from one sample in a study of T cell responses to AZD1222 COVID-19 vaccine. TCRdb's table, derived via immunoSEQ multiplex PCR, lists solely in-frame clones and lacks some. This table holds approximately 180,000 clones, more than 90% found once. Specimen: peripheral blood, collected on day 0 of AZD1222 vaccination. Every receptor here comes from an adult in good health.

This clone occurred once. This chain joins TRBV6-5 and TRBJ2-1; 8 positions agree with TRBD1. The ends lost 5 bases at V and 5 bases at J; junction bases unmatched: 8. CDR3 size: 15 residues. Germline CDR1 MNHEY, CDR2 SVGAGI. CDR3 residues: CASSPPGQVDNEQFF. The CDR3 bases are TGTGCCAGCAGTCCTCCGGGACAGGTCGACAATGAGCAGTTCTTC.

A single count supports this clone. The V and J genes are TRBV5-1 and TRBJ2-3; 9 bases are a match to TRBD1. The junction had 8 bases not matched to a gene; V was cut back by 8 bases and J by 4 bases. CDR1 is SGHRS, CDR2 YFSETQ, per germline. There are 14 residues in the CDR3. This CDR3 is CASHLGQGPDTQYF. DNA for the CDR3: TGCGCCAGTCACTTGGGACAGGGACCAGATACGCAGTATTTT.

The chain uses TRBV10-3 and TRBJ2-3; weak D call: TRBD1 (6 bases). V was cut by 3 bases and J by 3 bases, with 10 bases left in between. The CDR3 contains 14 residues. From germline, CDR1 is ENHRY and CDR2 SYGVKD. Here the CDR3 reads CAISDTGWTDTQYF. The CDR3 DNA sequence: TGTGCCATCAGTGACACAGGGTGGACAGATACGCAGTATTTT.

J is TRBJ2-7 and V is TRBV4-1; D is possibly TRBD2 (5 bases). The CDR3 spans 15 residues. The V end was cut by 1 base, the J end by 3 bases, with 13 bases between. Germline CDR1 and CDR2: MGHRA and YSYEKL. CDR3 sequence (DNA): TGCGCCAGCAGCCAAGGTCGGGATCCAATCTACGAGCAGTACTTC. It encodes CASSQGRDPIYEQYF.

The J gene is TRBJ1-2, the V gene TRBV6-5; 9 positions agree with TRBD1. Per germline, CDR1 MNHEY and CDR2 SVGAGI. The CDR3 spans 16 residues. V shed 4 bases, J shed 4 bases, and the junction held 10 bases outside the gene matches. CDR3 bases: TGTGCCAGCAGTTCGGGACAGGGAGGGGCCTTCTATGGCTACACCTTC. Protein product: CASSSGQGGAFYGYTF.

The rearrangement joins TRBV6-5 to TRBJ1-4; D is undetermined. This CDR3 has 15 residues. Germline lookup yields CDR1 MNHEY and CDR2 SVGAGI. Trimming removed 2 bases at V and 8 bases at J, with 15 bases between. The CDR3 is CASSYEVQIREKLFF. CDR3 nucleotides: TGTGCCAGCAGTTACGAAGTGCAGATTCGAGAAAAACTGTTTTTT.

The chain combines TRBV11-2 with TRBJ2-3; D is tentatively TRBD1 or TRBD2 (6 bases each). V was clipped by 6 bases and J by 4 bases, with 14 bases between them. This CDR3 contains 14 residues. Germline V lookup: CDR1 SGHAT, CDR2 FQNNGV. The CDR3 DNA follows: TGTGCCAGCAGTCAAGGGGGGAGCGCAGATACGCAGTATTTT. Amino acids: CASSQGGSADTQYF.

The chain combines TRBV4-1 with TRBJ1-1; no firm D call. Trimming took 4 bases from V and 4 from J, leaving 10 bases between them. CDR1 MGHRA and CDR2 YSYEKL come from the germline V gene. This CDR3 is 13 amino acids long. The CDR3 coding sequence is TGCGCCAGCAGCCTACATCGGGCCACTGAAGCTTTCTTT. Protein product: CASSLHRATEAFF.

This clone has only one observation. The chain links TRBV7-9 to TRBJ2-7; 10 nucleotides line up with TRBD1. CDR1 and CDR2 from the germline V gene are SEHNR and FQNEAQ (reference sequence). Trimming removed 5 bases from V and 5 bases from J; junction bases left unmatched: 6. This CDR3 region has 14 residues. The CDR3 region is CASSPDRGLNEQYF. CDR3 nucleotide sequence: TGTGCCAGCAGCCCCGACAGGGGGCTAAACGAGCAGTACTTC.

Comment on this clone: A junction end diverges from the germline sequence, so it may reflect a read error. The J gene is TRBJ2-7, the V gene TRBV15; the match to TRBD2 covers 14 bases. CDR3 length: 19 residues. Germline CDR1 LNHNV, CDR2 YYDKDF (reference sequence). The CDR3 bases are TGTGTCACCACAGAGGGGACTAGCGGGAGTATTTTTCCCTTTGGCGAGCAGTACTTC. It translates to CVTTEGTSGSIFPFGEQYF.

V usage is TRBV10-2 and J usage is TRBJ1-2; TRBD1 matches 7 bases. Unmatched junction bases numbered 8, after V lost 0 bases and J lost 7 bases. The CDR3 totals 15 residues. Germline lookup yields CDR1 WSHSY and CDR2 SAAADI. CDR3 DNA sequence: TGCGCCAGCAGTGAGTCGTCCAGGGGGGAGTCTGGCTACACCTTC. This translates into CASSESSRGESGYTF.

This chain joins TRBV18 and TRBJ2-1, with D hard to call. V was shortened by 3 bases and J by 4 bases, with 13 bases between the two germline ends. Looked up from germline, CDR1 is KGHSH and CDR2 is LQKENI. The CDR3 runs to 15 residues. This CDR3 is CASSPDGTRYNEQFF. CDR3 nucleotide sequence: TGTGCCAGCTCACCCGACGGCACCCGATACAATGAGCAGTTCTTC.

The chain carries TRBV15 and TRBJ2-1, with 7 bases that match TRBD2. This CDR3 is built from 15 residues. CDR1 is LNHNV, CDR2 YYDKDF, per germline (reference sequence). V shed 7 bases and J 2 bases; nucleotides not matched to a gene: 8. CDR3 protein: CATISSGGPYNEQFF. The CDR3 DNA reads as TGTGCCACCATCTCTAGCGGAGGGCCCTACAATGAGCAGTTCTTC.

This clone was picked up one time. The chain uses TRBV4-1 and TRBJ1-2; TRBD1 is a possible D gene (5 bases). The V end was cut by 4 bases, the J end by 2 bases, with 17 bases between. The CDR3 runs 16 residues. Germline loops: CDR1 MGHRA, CDR2 YSYEKL. CDR3 in DNA: TGCGCCAGCAGCCCATCCGGGTCGACAGCGAACTATGGCTACACCTTC. It is translated as CASSPSGSTANYGYTF.

The gene calls are TRBV5-1 and TRBJ2-7, with unresolved D. The CDR3 runs 14 residues. Trimming shortened V by 0 bases and J by 9 bases, and 16 bases separated the two germline ends. Looked up from germline, CDR1 is SGHRS and CDR2 is YFSETQ. CDR3 sequence (DNA): TGCGCCAGCAGCTTGGACACGTCGGCCCTCAGGCAGTACTTC. Encoded protein: CASSLDTSALRQYF.

The J gene is TRBJ1-1, the V gene TRBV27; D not certain. Germline assignment: CDR1 MNHEY and CDR2 SMNVEV (reference sequence). There are 14 residues in the CDR3. The V gene lost 2 bases and the J gene lost 0 bases, with 7 bases spanning the gap. CDR3 residues: CASSLTTMNTEAFF. Written as DNA, the CDR3 is TGTGCCAGCAGTTTAACCACCATGAACACTGAAGCTTTCTTT.

The chain links TRBV7-9 to TRBJ2-4; D tentatively reads TRBD1 or TRBD2 (5 bases each). V was shortened by 5 bases and J by 0 bases, with 14 bases between the two germline ends. Germline assignment: CDR1 SEHNR and CDR2 FQNEAQ (reference sequence). The CDR3 runs to 16 residues. The CDR3: CASSPGTVLAKNIQYF. The DNA for the CDR3 is TGTGCCAGCAGCCCAGGGACCGTACTAGCCAAAAACATTCAGTACTTC.

V is TRBV29-1 and J is TRBJ2-1; no clear D gene. V was pared by 1 base and J by 3 bases, with 22 bases between. Per the germline V gene, CDR1 is SQVTM and CDR2 is ANQGSEA. The CDR3 runs 18 residues. The chain's CDR3 is CSVEAGGDLLPSYNEQFF. In nucleotides, the CDR3 is TGCAGCGTTGAAGCAGGCGGAGATCTGCTGCCAAGCTACAATGAGCAGTTCTTC.

A single count supports this clone. The gene calls are TRBV3-1 (or the pseudogene TRBV3-2) and TRBJ1-1, with a weak D call TRBD1 (5 bases). The CDR3 loop spans 12 amino acids. Germline loops: CDR1 LGHDT, CDR2 YNNKEL (reference sequence). Deletions cut 3 bases from V and 4 bases from J, with 6 bases between. The CDR3, as DNA: TGTGCCAGCAGCCATGGGGCCACTGAAGCTTTCTTT. Protein sequence: CASSHGATEAFF.

The chain couples TRBV2 to TRBJ1-6, with a possible D match to TRBD1 (5 bases). Trimming cost V 6 bases and J 6 bases, with 12 bases left between them. Looked up from germline, CDR1 is SNHLY and CDR2 is FYNNEI. CDR3 length: 14 residues. The chain's CDR3 is CASRGGDFNSPLHF. DNA of the CDR3: TGTGCCAGCAGGGGGGGGGATTTTAATTCACCCCTCCACTTT.

CDR3 region: CSASRPQSGETQYF. The CDR3 region has the DNA TGCAGTGCTAGTAGGCCTCAGTCTGGGGAGACCCAGTACTTC. J is TRBJ2-5 and V is TRBV20-1; no reliable D call. CDR3 length equals 14 residues. The V and J ends lost 3 bases and 5 bases respectively, with 16 bases between them. CDR1 is DFQATT, CDR2 SNEGSKA, per germline (reference sequence).

This rearrangement joins TRBV11-3 to TRBJ2-3, with no clear D. This CDR3 contains 14 residues. Trimming pared 0 bases from V and 0 bases from J, leaving 4 bases between. Germline CDR1 SGHNT, CDR2 YENEEA. CDR3 sequence reads: CASSLEGSTDTQYF. The CDR3 nucleotides read TGTGCCAGCAGCTTAGAGGGTAGCACAGATACGCAGTATTTT.

The CDR3 reads CASSLVPSGRKETQYF. The CDR3 coding sequence is TGTGCCAGCAGCTTAGTGCCTAGCGGGAGGAAAGAGACCCAGTACTTC. V usage is TRBV7-2 and J usage is TRBJ2-5; TRBD2 aligns across 11 bases. Germline CDR1 SGHTA, CDR2 FQGNSA. V gave up 1 base and J gave up 3 bases; unmatched junction bases: 4. This CDR3 region has 16 residues.

CDR3 coding DNA: TGCAGCGTTCGACCGGGGGGCTCTAAGGCTGAAGCTTTCTTT. Its translation is CSVRPGGSKAEAFF. This chain connects TRBV29-1 to TRBJ1-1, with D possibly being TRBD1 (6 bases). CDR3 length equals 14 residues. V lost 5 bases, J lost 6 bases, and 19 bases lay in between. Per germline, CDR1 SQVTM and CDR2 ANQGSEA.

The chain recombines TRBV7-8 with TRBJ2-2, with TRBD2 matching over 7 bases. Germline CDR1 is SGHVS and CDR2 is FQNEAQ. The CDR3 runs to 17 residues. V was clipped by 1 base and J by 5 bases; unmatched bases: 10. The CDR3: CASSLEVAGEGTGELFF. The CDR3 DNA reads as TGTGCCAGCAGCTTAGAGGTGGCGGGAGAGGGGACCGGGGAGCTGTTTTTT. Based on the CDR3 plus reference TRBV7-8 and TRBJ2-2, the full variable domain is GAGVSQSPRYKVAKRGQDVALRCDPISGHVSLFWYQQALGQGPEFLTYFQNEAQLDKSGLPSDRFFAERPEGSVSTLKIQRTQQEDSAVYLCASSLEVAGEGTGELFFGEGSRLTVL.

This chain joins TRBV5-1 and TRBJ1-4; D is ambiguous. V was pared by 3 bases and J by 0 bases, with 9 bases between. Germline V lookup: CDR1 SGHRS, CDR2 YFSETQ. The CDR3 runs to 15 residues. CDR3 sequence reads: CASSWGQTTNEKLFF. CDR3 DNA: TGCGCCAGCAGCTGGGGTCAAACAACTAATGAAAAACTGTTTTTT. Combining the CDR3 with reference TRBV5-1 and TRBJ1-4 gives the whole variable domain KAGVTQTPRYLIKTRGQQVTLSCSPISGHRSVSWYQQTPGQGLQFLFEYFSETQRNKGNFPGRFSGRQFSNSRSEMNVSTLELGDSALYLCASSWGQTTNEKLFFGSGTQLSVL.

This clone is a singleton in its sample. This chain links TRBV6-1 with TRBJ2-1; 9 bases agree with TRBD2. V was clipped by 2 bases and J by 9 bases; unmatched bases: 5. The CDR3 totals 14 residues. CDR1 is MNHNS, CDR2 SASEGT, per germline. The CDR3 DNA reads TGTGCCAGCAGTGAACAAGCGGGAGGAGGTGAGCAGTTCTTC. Its translation: CASSEQAGGGEQFF.

The chain joins TRBV9 to TRBJ2-5; 7 bases line up with TRBD2. This CDR3 has 15 amino acids. The germline V gene encodes CDR1 SGDLS and CDR2 YYNGEE. J gave up 5 bases and V 0 bases, and 7 bases lay outside the gene matches. CDR3: CASSVGFSGPETQYF. CDR3 bases: TGTGCCAGCAGCGTAGGTTTTAGCGGGCCCGAGACCCAGTACTTC.

The chain is built from TRBV16 and TRBJ1-1; 8 nucleotides agree with TRBD1. Losses at the gene ends were 2 bases for V and 1 base for J; bases not matched to a gene: 3. Per germline, CDR1 KGHSY and CDR2 FQNENV. CDR3 length: 15 amino acids. The CDR3 DNA sequence: TGTGCCAGCAGCCAACTCGGACAGGGGAACACTGAAGCTTTCTTT. Amino acids: CASSQLGQGNTEAFF.

The gene calls are TRBV19 and TRBJ2-1; 11 bases match TRBD2. This CDR3 is built from 15 residues. Per the germline V gene, CDR1 is LNHDA and CDR2 is SQIVND (reference sequence). The J segment lost 1 base and the V segment lost 7 bases, leaving 3 bases of the junction unmatched. The CDR3 coding sequence is TGTGCCAGTAAGTGGACTAGCGGGTCCTACAATGAGCAGTTCTTC. This encodes CASKWTSGSYNEQFF.